This TCR beta chain was identified in a study of shared clonotypes between healthy human individuals. For the study at large: The study used three CD4 naive, three CD4 memory, two CD8 naive and one CD8 memory plate per donor. Study findings and constraints: Between a few donors, naive CD4 clonotypes were shared at a level of around 5.1%.

Repertoires were generated with immunoSEQ multiplex PCR, while TCRdb's copy carries only in-frame clones and drops some. The data show more than 2 million clones, 85% to 95% seen once. The CDR3 is made up of 14 amino acids. Trimming stripped 4 bases from V and 8 bases from J, with 17 bases between. The germline V gene encodes CDR1 SGHTA and CDR2 FQGNSA. On this clone: The antigen is undetermined.

The chain links TRBV7-2 to TRBJ1-2; possible D gene TRBD1, 6 bases. Sequences were obtained from naive CD4+ T cells sorted from blood. The sample's subset: CD45RA+ positively selected. The clonotype comes from a young man in good health. CDR3 region: CASSYGAGALGYTF. The CDR3 bases are TGTGCCAGCAGCTATGGGGCAGGGGCATTAGGCTACACCTTC.